This TCR gamma chain is drawn from a study of gamma-delta T cells after stem cell transplantation. This clone is hyperexpanded in the sample. Additional DNA sequences in this sample encode the identical CDR3. TCRdb called clones anew from the RT-PCR reads with CATT. The sample lists several hundred gamma-chain clones; approximately 5% were seen once. Germline loops: CDR1 VENAVY, CDR2 YDSYNSRV. The CDR3 sequence is 15 residues long. V trimming: 1 base; J trimming: 1 base; junction bases outside the gene matches: 7. The chain has TRGV8 and TRGJ1 or TRGJ2. The origin of this receptor is a human donor. It is not recorded whose cells these are; they may come from a transplant donor. Sequenced material: gamma-delta T cells. The CDR3 DNA follows: TGTGCCACCTGGGATAGTCCCCTTAATTATTATAAGAAACTCTTT. Its protein is CATWDSPLNYYKKLF.